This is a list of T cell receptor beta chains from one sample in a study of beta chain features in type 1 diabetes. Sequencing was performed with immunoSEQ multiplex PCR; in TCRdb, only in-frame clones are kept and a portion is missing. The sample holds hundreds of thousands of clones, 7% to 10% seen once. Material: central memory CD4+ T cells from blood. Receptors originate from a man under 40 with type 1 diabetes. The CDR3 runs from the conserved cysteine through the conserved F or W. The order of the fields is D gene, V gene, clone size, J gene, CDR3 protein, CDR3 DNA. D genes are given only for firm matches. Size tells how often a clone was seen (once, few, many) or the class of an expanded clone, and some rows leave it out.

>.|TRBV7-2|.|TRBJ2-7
CASSRLLYEQYF
TGTGCCAGCAGCCGGCTCCTCTACGAGCAGTACTTC
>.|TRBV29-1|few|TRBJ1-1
CSVDNKRNTEAFF
TGCAGCGTTGATAATAAGCGGAACACTGAAGCTTTCTTT
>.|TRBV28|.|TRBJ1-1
CASSLDAMNTEAFF
TGTGCCAGCAGTCTGGATGCCATGAACACTGAAGCTTTCTTT
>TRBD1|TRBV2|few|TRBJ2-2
CASRGQAGTGELFF
TGTGCCAGCCGAGGACAGGCGGGCACCGGGGAGCTGTTTTTT
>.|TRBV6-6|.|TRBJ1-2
CASSTPGGLAMGYTF
TGTGCCAGCAGTACCCCCGGGGGTCTCGCTATGGGCTACACCTTC
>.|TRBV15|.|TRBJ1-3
CATTVDRLGNTIYF
TGTGCCACCACTGTTGACAGACTAGGAAACACCATATATTTT
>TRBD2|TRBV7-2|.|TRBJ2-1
CASSSRPSGGADEQFF
TGTGCCAGCAGCTCCCGGCCTAGCGGGGGGGCTGATGAGCAGTTCTTC
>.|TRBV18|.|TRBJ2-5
CASSPGRDQETQYF
TGTGCCAGCTCACCGGGACGGGACCAAGAGACCCAGTACTTC
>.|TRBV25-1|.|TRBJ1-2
CASSDGGFQNYGYTF
TGTGCCAGCAGTGACGGGGGCTTCCAAAACTATGGCTACACCTTC
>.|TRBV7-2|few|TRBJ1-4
CASSLSRDNEKLFF
TGTGCCAGCAGCTTAAGCAGGGACAATGAAAAACTGTTTTTT
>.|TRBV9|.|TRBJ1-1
CASSPPVNTEAFF
TGTGCCAGCAGCCCTCCAGTGAACACTGAAGCTTTCTTT
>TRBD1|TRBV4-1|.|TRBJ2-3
CASSRTGGGTDTQYF
TGCGCCAGCTCCCGGACAGGGGGTGGAACAGATACGCAGTATTTT
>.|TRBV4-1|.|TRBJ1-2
CASSQEEGSYTF
TGCGCCAGCAGCCAAGAGGAGGGTAGCTACACCTTC
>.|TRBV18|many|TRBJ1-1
CASSQSGLNTEAFF
TGTGCCAGCTCACAATCGGGACTTAACACTGAAGCTTTCTTT
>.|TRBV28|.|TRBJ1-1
CASSFGQPHTEAFF
TGTGCCAGCAGTTTCGGACAGCCGCACACTGAAGCTTTCTTT
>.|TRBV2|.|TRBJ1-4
CASSEDNRSLVKLFF
TGTGCCAGCAGTGAAGATAACAGGAGTTTGGTAAAACTGTTTTTT